This record concerns one T cell receptor (beta chain) sequence. At one of its ends the junction is not consistent with the germline gene, which may arise from a read error. This specimen comes from a study of metastatic and nonmetastatic thyroid tumors. TCRdb re-called the PCR reads through MiXCR. Of about 27,000 clones detected, around a fifth appear once; the ten largest clones hold 25% to 30%. CDR1 DFQATT and CDR2 SNEGSKA come from the germline V gene (reference sequence). CDR3 length: 13 amino acids. Thyroid surgery took place with no prior treatment in any patient. The TCR originated in a male donor with papillary thyroid cancer or a benign thyroid nodule (not recorded which). Some clones in this sample may be carry-over from other donors' samples. The sample taken for sequencing was blood. This sequence joins TRBV20-1 and TRBJ2-7; 7 positions agree with TRBD1. The CDR3 is CSVRGQGVNDQYF. The CDR3 nucleotides are TGCAGTGTTAGAGGGCAGGGGGTGAACGATCAGTACTTC.